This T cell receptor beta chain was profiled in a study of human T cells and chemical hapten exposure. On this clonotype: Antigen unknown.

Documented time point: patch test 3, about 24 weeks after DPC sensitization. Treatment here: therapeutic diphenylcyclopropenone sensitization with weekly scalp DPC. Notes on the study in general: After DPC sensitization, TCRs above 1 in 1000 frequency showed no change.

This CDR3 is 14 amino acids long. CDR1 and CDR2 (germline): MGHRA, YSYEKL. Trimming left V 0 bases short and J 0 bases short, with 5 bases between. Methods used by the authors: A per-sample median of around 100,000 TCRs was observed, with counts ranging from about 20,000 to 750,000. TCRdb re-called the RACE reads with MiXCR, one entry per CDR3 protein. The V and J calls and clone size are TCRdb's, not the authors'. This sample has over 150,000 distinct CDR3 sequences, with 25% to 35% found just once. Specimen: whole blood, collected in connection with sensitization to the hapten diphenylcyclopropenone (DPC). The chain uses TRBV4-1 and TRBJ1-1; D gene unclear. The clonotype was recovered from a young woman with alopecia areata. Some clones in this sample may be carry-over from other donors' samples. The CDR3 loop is CASSQEPMNTEAFF. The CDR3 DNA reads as TGCGCCAGCAGCCAAGAACCGATGAACACTGAAGCTTTCTTT.